Sequencing of this TCR beta chain was carried out in a study of blood T cell repertoires in COVID-19. Clones were read by immunoSEQ multiplex PCR, and TCRdb kept only the in-frame ones, dropping some. The table includes around 160,000 clones, approximately 80% detected once. The ends were cut back, 5 bases at V and 4 bases at J, with 9 bases in the middle. CDR3 length: 13 residues. This clonotype was sampled from a human donor in a cohort sampled during active COVID-19. Input material: peripheral blood. The chain employs TRBV12-3 or TRBV12-4 and TRBJ2-1; D is perhaps TRBD1 (5 bases). CDR3 sequence (DNA): TGTGCCAGCAGTCTCCAGGGATACAATGAGCAGTTCTTC. Protein product: CASSLQGYNEQFF.